This TCR beta chain originates from a study of T cell clonotyping in hematopoietic cell transplantation. Study observations and caveats: At the given depth, recipient repertoires were over 95% de novo clonotypes. No sorting was done, leaving CD4 and CD8 contributions mixed. Recipient TCR diversity dropped after transplant; expanded clonotypes rose from day 30 to 180. Broader posttransplant TCR repertoire diversity was predicted by graft donor and pretransplant recipient Inverse Simpson Index values.

This clone was seen a few times. Its antigen remains unknown. Here immunoSEQ multiplex PCR was the method, and the copy in TCRdb shows in-frame clones only, minus some. The profile shows about 16,000 clones, 61% of them singletons. The V end lost 6 bases, the J end lost 2 bases, and 14 bases lay between the germline ends. Germline values: CDR1 MDHEN, CDR2 SYDVKM. The CDR3 contains 14 residues. Sample: PBMCs, taken 30 days after allogeneic stem cell transplant. The clonotype originates from a male patient aged 45-59 years who had an allogeneic stem cell transplant from an unrelated donor, so T cells may come from the graft donor. Some clones in this sample may be carry-over from other donors' samples. This chain uses TRBV28 with TRBJ2-7; D is perhaps TRBD2 (6 bases). The CDR3 protein is CASRDGTVPYEQYF. The CDR3 nucleotides are TGTGCCAGCAGGGACGGGACTGTTCCCTACGAGCAGTACTTC.